The next 18 T cell receptor beta chains were all read from a single sample in a study of ipilimumab plus nivolumab after autologous stem cell transplantation. Generated by immunoSEQ multiplex PCR, the TCRdb table keeps only in-frame clones and is missing some. The sample lists fewer than 20,000 clones; about 81% were seen once. Sequencing used PBMCs, obtained in a trial of ipilimumab plus nivolumab as post-transplant consolidation. The receptors here all came from a male donor with diffuse large B-cell lymphoma.

V is TRBV6-5 and J is TRBJ2-7; no clear D gene. Trimming removed 9 bases at V and 0 bases at J, with 9 bases between. The V gene's germline CDR1 is MNHEY and CDR2 SVGAGI. The CDR3 has 12 residues. CDR3 sequence: CASLAASYEQYF. The CDR3 coding sequence is TGTGCCAGTTTGGCGGCCTCCTACGAGCAGTACTTC.

The rearrangement uses TRBV2 and TRBJ1-3; D is possibly TRBD1 (6 bases). CDR3 length equals 14 residues. Trimming stripped 7 bases from V and 0 bases from J, with 10 bases between. Germline CDR1 is SNHLY and CDR2 is FYNNEI. DNA of the CDR3: TGTGCCAGCAAGCAGGGGAGCTCTGGAAACACCATATATTTT. Residues: CASKQGSSGNTIYF.

This chain uses TRBV2 with TRBJ1-5, with no clear D. The CDR3 has 14 amino acids. Germline V CDR1 and CDR2: SNHLY, FYNNEI. V lost 8 bases and J lost 1, with 12 bases in between. DNA for the CDR3: TGTGCCAGCGGGCGGCTGAGGAGCAATCAGCCCCAGCATTTT. Translating it yields CASGRLRSNQPQHF. Full variable domain (rest looked up from reference TRBV2 and TRBJ1-5): EPEVTQTPSHQVTQMGQEVILRCVPISNHLYFYWYRQILGQKVEFLVSFYNNEISEKSEIFDDQFSVERPDGSNFTLKIRSTKLEDSAMYFCASGRLRSNQPQHFGDGTRLSIL.

The genes are TRBV5-1 and TRBJ2-5, with D possibly TRBD2 on 6 matching bases. The J call may be incorrect, as the DNA end agrees better with TRBJ2-7. The CDR3 spans 15 residues. In germline, CDR1 is SGHRS, CDR2 YFSETQ. The CDR3 sequence is CASSLWGGTGYEQYF. DNA for the CDR3: TGCGCCAGCAGCTTGTGGGGCGGGACCGGGTACGAGCAGTACTTC.

The chain is built from TRBV29-1 and TRBJ2-5; D remains ambiguous. Germline V lookup: CDR1 SQVTM, CDR2 ANQGSEA. V lost 5 bases and J lost 2, with 15 bases in between. There are 14 residues in the CDR3. The CDR3 region has the DNA TGCAGCGTTTCCGGGTTGCCTTCTCAAGAGACCCAGTACTTC. This translates into CSVSGLPSQETQYF. Full variable domain (missing parts from reference TRBV29-1 and TRBJ2-5): SAVISQKPSRDICQRGTSLTIQCQVDSQVTMMFWYRQQPGQSLTLIATANQGSEATYESGFVIDKFPISRPNLTFSTLTVSNMSPEDSSIYLCSVSGLPSQETQYFGPGTRLLVL.

This rearrangement joins TRBV5-6 to TRBJ1-1; D is unclear. Germline V gives CDR1 SGHDT, CDR2 YYEEEE. The ends were cut back, 7 bases at V and 5 bases at J, with 9 bases in the middle. This CDR3 comprises 11 residues. For the CDR3, the DNA is TGTGCCAGCGCCGGGCCAACTGAAGCTTTCTTT. As protein: CASAGPTEAFF.

This clone was found once. The chain joins TRBV27 to TRBJ2-5; TRBD2 is a possible D gene (6 bases). CDR1 and CDR2 (germline): MNHEY, SMNVEV (reference sequence). CDR3 length: 13 amino acids. V dropped 5 bases and J dropped 5 bases, with 12 bases sitting between them. This chain's CDR3 is CASSRDSGETQYF. CDR3 nucleotides: TGTGCCAGCAGTAGGGACTCCGGGGAGACCCAGTACTTC.

The rearrangement uses TRBV18 and TRBJ1-2; 8 positions agree with TRBD1. J was trimmed by 5 bases and V by 3 bases; bases with no gene match: 2. This CDR3 has 13 residues. Per germline, CDR1 KGHSH and CDR2 LQKENI. Written as DNA, the CDR3 is TGTGCCAGCTCACCGGGACAGGAATATGGCTACACCTTC. Residues: CASSPGQEYGYTF.

The chain links TRBV7-2 to TRBJ2-7; 8 bases are shared with TRBD2. The J segment lost 3 bases and the V segment lost 5 bases, leaving 9 bases of the junction unmatched. The CDR3 runs 15 residues. The V gene's germline CDR1 is SGHTA and CDR2 FQGNSA. The CDR3 nucleotides read TGTGCCAGCAGCCTAATAGCGGGAACCGTCTACGAGCAGTACTTC. Amino acids: CASSLIAGTVYEQYF.

The chain links TRBV30 to TRBJ2-1; TRBD2 agrees at 8 bases. J lost 7 bases, V lost 3 bases, and 8 bases had no gene match. CDR1 and CDR2 (germline): GTSNPN, SVGIG (reference sequence). The CDR3 spans 14 residues. The CDR3 reads CAWSTGGAFNEQFF. DNA of the CDR3: TGTGCCTGGAGCACCGGGGGGGCATTTAATGAGCAGTTCTTC.

The chain is built from TRBV30 and TRBJ2-6; D possibly matches TRBD1 or TRBD2 (6 bases each). This CDR3 is 14 amino acids long. The germline V gene has CDR1 GTSNPN and CDR2 SVGIG (reference sequence). Trimming removed 5 bases from V and 4 bases from J, with 12 bases in between. The CDR3 DNA reads TGTGCCTGGGGAGGGGGGCAAGGGGCCAACGTCCTGACTTTC. This encodes CAWGGGQGANVLTF.

The chain carries TRBV19 and TRBJ2-2; D is unresolved. The V gene lost 4 bases and the J gene lost 7 bases, with 13 bases spanning the gap. This CDR3 region has 14 residues. The germline CDR1 and CDR2 sequences are LNHDA and SQIVND (reference sequence). The DNA for the CDR3 is TGTGCCAGTAGTAGTCCGGTGGTTGGCGGGGAGCTGTTTTTT. Translated, it gives CASSSPVVGGELFF. Complete variable domain (other parts from reference TRBV19 and TRBJ2-2): DGGITQSPKYLFRKEGQNVTLSCEQNLNHDAMYWYRQDPGQGLRLIYYSQIVNDFQKGDIAEGYSVSREKKESFPLTVTSAQKNPTAFYLCASSSPVVGGELFFGEGSRLTVL.

Sample share makes this clone medium-sized (0.01 to 0.1%). The chain has TRBV5-1 and TRBJ2-5; 9 bases match TRBD2. V shed 3 bases and J 5 bases; nucleotides not matched to a gene: 8. Looked up from germline, CDR1 is SGHRS and CDR2 is YFSETQ. The CDR3 is 15 residues long. The CDR3 nucleotides read TGCGCCAGCAGCTATTTAGCGGGAGTCGGGGAGACCCAGTACTTC. Its translation is CASSYLAGVGETQYF. The full variable domain, in which reference TRBV5-1 and TRBJ2-5 provide the parts outside the CDR3, is KAGVTQTPRYLIKTRGQQVTLSCSPISGHRSVSWYQQTPGQGLQFLFEYFSETQRNKGNFPGRFSGRQFSNSRSEMNVSTLELGDSALYLCASSYLAGVGETQYFGPGTRLLVL.

The V and J genes are TRBV7-2 and TRBJ2-5; 7 positions match TRBD1. Near its end, the DNA agrees better with TRBJ2-7, so the J call may be wrong. CDR1 SGHTA and CDR2 FQGNSA come from the germline V gene. The CDR3 contains 17 residues. The CDR3 DNA reads TGTGCCAGCAGCTTACTGCATCCGGGACAGCCTTCCTACGAGCAGTACTTC. It encodes CASSLLHPGQPSYEQYF.

By share, this clone counts as medium-sized. The genes are TRBV5-8 and TRBJ1-5; D is uncertain. V lost 3 bases and J 9 bases, leaving 7 bases between the germline ends. CDR1 is SGHTS, CDR2 YDEGEE, per germline. There are 11 residues in the CDR3. The CDR3: CASSSLGPQHF. CDR3 DNA sequence: TGTGCCAGCAGCTCCCTGGGGCCCCAGCATTTT.

The rearrangement uses TRBV7-9 and TRBJ1-1, with TRBD1 matching over 7 bases. CDR1 SEHNR and CDR2 FQNEAQ come from the germline V gene (reference sequence). This CDR3 has 14 amino acids. Trimming removed 5 bases from V and 5 bases from J; junction bases left unmatched: 8. CDR3: CASSQRQGTTEAFF. Here the CDR3 DNA reads TGTGCCAGCAGCCAAAGACAGGGTACAACTGAAGCTTTCTTT. Based on the CDR3 plus reference TRBV7-9 and TRBJ1-1, the full variable domain is DTGVSQNPRHKITKRGQNVTFRCDPISEHNRLYWYRQTLGQGPEFLTYFQNEAQLEKSRLLSDRFSAERPKGSFSTLEIQRTEQGDSAMYLCASSQRQGTTEAFFGQGTRLTVV.

V is TRBV2 and J is TRBJ2-1; D remains unclear. This CDR3 is built from 13 residues. The V end was cut by 0 bases, the J end by 7 bases, with 7 bases between. Germline CDR1 and CDR2: SNHLY and FYNNEI. The CDR3 loop is CASSEALRNEQFF. CDR3 nucleotides: TGTGCCAGCAGTGAAGCGCTTCGGAATGAGCAGTTCTTC.

The genes are TRBV5-5 and TRBJ2-7; 8 positions match TRBD1. The CDR3 covers 15 residues. The trim removed 2 bases at V and 7 bases at J, leaving 11 bases unmatched. Per germline, CDR1 SGHKS and CDR2 YYEKEE (reference sequence). CDR3 sequence reads: CASSLTWQGAREQYF. CDR3 bases: TGTGCCAGCAGCTTAACTTGGCAGGGGGCGCGGGAGCAGTACTTC.